This T cell receptor beta chain comes out of a study of PD-L1 blockade in urothelial cancer (dated by TCRdb to about 2017). In terms of the full investigation: Therapy was started in the mid-2010s for all patients, and atezolizumab 1,200 mg was administered intravenously every 3 weeks. The study was an exploratory multi-omic analysis of somatic, immune and clinical correlates of response to PD-L1 blockade with atezolizumab in urothelial cancer. In the same patients who had TCR sequencing, pretreatment tumors also underwent whole exome sequencing and RNA sequencing. Blood samples were analyzed at two time points: 3 weeks after treatment start (second dose) and 6 weeks after treatment start. Durable clinical benefit was achieved by nine patients but not by the remaining 20. Pretreatment tumor samples, along with matched peripheral blood serially collected before and after atezolizumab treatment, were subjected to TCR sequencing. Durable clinical benefit meant progression-free survival longer than 6 months, and TCR features were also tested against progression-free and overall survival. An ECOG performance status of 0 or 1 was recorded for the patients, and 0 to 3 prior chemotherapy regimens had been received by the patients. Blood samples gave a median of around 140,000 T cells and tens of thousands of unique TCRs, with a median clonality of about 0.078. About 90% of the 29 patients were identified as males with urothelial cancer of bladder origin, and a prior smoking history was reported by 18 of 29 patients. Pretreatment blood TCR-seq was available for twenty-nine patients, at least one posttreatment blood collection was obtained for 24 patients, and tumor TCR-seq was available for 24 patients.

A cohort of 25 to 30 patients with locally advanced or metastatic urothelial carcinoma, treated at Memorial Sloan Kettering on a trial protocol, was included. Peripheral blood mononuclear cells were collected pretreatment and during treatment, with between 1 and 8 total time points obtained per patient. The Qiagen DNeasy Blood extraction kit was used to purify genomic DNA from total PBMCs and from tumor samples. PBMCs were collected pretreatment and during treatment and were isolated and stored as previously described. What the research found in general, with its limitations: Greater expansion of tumor-associated TCR clones in peripheral blood 3 weeks after the start of treatment was observed in patients with durable benefit (n of about 24, p = 0.022). Small sample size (n ≈ 28) and many exploratory analyses mean the results are intended to be hypothesis-generating. A pretreatment peripheral blood TCR clonality below the median was linked to improved progression-free and overall survival.

Synthetic TCR analog templates were spiked into each PCR so that absolute template abundance could be estimated from read counts. Using the immunoSEQ assay, TCRbeta CDR3 regions were amplified from genomic DNA with bias-controlled V and J gene primers. Rearranged TCRbeta segments were sequenced at approximately 20X coverage. Per the original workflow: Clustering was used to correct sequencing errors, and CDR3s were annotated against IMGT so that V, D and J genes could be assigned. Downstream analyses used only productive TCRbeta rearrangements, leaving out any out-of-frame or stop-codon sequences. Clonality was computed as one minus Shannon entropy normalized by the log of the number of unique productive sequences. Fisher's exact test with Benjamini-Hochberg correction, at a threshold of adjusted p below 0.01, was used to find clones that differed between time points or between blood and tumor. The table comes from immuneACCESS by way of TCRdb, which keeps in-frame sequences with V and J called. Part of the clones is missing from these tables; in studies checked, under half for an unresolved V gene and the rest for unknown reasons. V and J calls plus clone size are reproduced from that table; the DNA served to infer D and trimming. For this sample there are about 74,000 clones; 80% to 90% appear just once. Of the sample, roughly 4.5% falls within the top ten clones.

The CDR3 spans 15 residues, from the cysteine through the phenylalanine. Of all the DNA, just the CDR3 is kept, 45 bases in frame from base 1. After removal of 6 bases from V and 7 bases from J, the junction retains 14 bases not matched to a gene. CDR1 and CDR2 are drawn from the germline V gene (reference sequence): LNHDA, SQIVND. A word on this clone: Its antigen is unknown. No much larger clone exists at a distance of one base, and base qualities are not known.

The sequenced sample was PBMCs, obtained around atezolizumab (anti-PD-L1) treatment. The origin of this receptor is a man in his 70s with urothelial cancer. The sequence joins TRBV19 to TRBJ1-1; TRBD1 fits 7 bases in the junction. The nucleotide sequence reads TGTGCCAGTAGCTTCACAGGGGAAGGGTCATATGAAGCTTTCTTT. It encodes CASSFTGEGSYEAFF. With all but the CDR3 taken from the reference TRBV19 and TRBJ1-1 genes, the full variable domain is: DGGITQSPKYLFRKEGQNVTLSCEQNLNHDAMYWYRQDPGQGLRLIYYSQIVNDFQKGDIAEGYSVSREKKESFPLTVTSAQKNPTAFYLCASSFTGEGSYEAFFGQGTRLTVV.